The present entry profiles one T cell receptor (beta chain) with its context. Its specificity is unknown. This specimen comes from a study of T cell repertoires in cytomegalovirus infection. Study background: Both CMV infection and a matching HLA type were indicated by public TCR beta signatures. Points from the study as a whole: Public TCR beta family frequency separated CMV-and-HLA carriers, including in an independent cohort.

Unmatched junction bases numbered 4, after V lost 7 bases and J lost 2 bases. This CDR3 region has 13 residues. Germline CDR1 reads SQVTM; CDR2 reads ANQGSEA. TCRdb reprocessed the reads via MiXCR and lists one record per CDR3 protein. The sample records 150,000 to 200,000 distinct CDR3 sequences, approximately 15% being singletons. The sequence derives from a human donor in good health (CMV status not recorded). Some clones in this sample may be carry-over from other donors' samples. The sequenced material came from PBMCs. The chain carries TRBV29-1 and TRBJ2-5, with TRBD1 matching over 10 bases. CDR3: CSGEDRGQETQYF. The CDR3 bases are TGCAGCGGCGAGGACAGGGGGCAAGAGACCCAGTACTTC.